Listed here are 29 T cell receptor beta chains from one sample, sequenced in a study of cytomegalovirus exposure and HLA in healthy donors (dated 2017 in TCRdb). The library was made by the immunoSEQ multiplex PCR assay. For the multiplex PCR, a mixture combining 60 forward primers for TCR Vbeta segments and 13 reverse primers for TCR Jbeta segments was used. TCRdb re-hosts the immuneACCESS table, in-frame sequences only. Its copies lack some clones; in the studies checked, an unresolved V gene accounts for under half of them, and the cause for the rest is not known. The sample table lists 180,000 or so clones, 77% of them with a count of one. In total, the top ten clones hold about 1.5% of the sample. Sequenced sample: PBMCs. The receptors come from a man aged 18-30 years in good health and CMV-seronegative.

V usage is TRBV5-4 and J usage is TRBJ2-2, with 7 bases aligning to TRBD1. The CDR3 runs 17 residues. Trimming took 4 bases from V and 6 from J; bases not matched to a gene: 15. From germline, CDR1 is SGHNT and CDR2 YYREEE (reference sequence). The CDR3 reads CASSLGRQGTWAGELFF. CDR3 in DNA: TGTGCCAGCAGCCTAGGTCGACAGGGAACTTGGGCCGGGGAGCTGTTTTTT.

This rearrangement joins TRBV6-1 to TRBJ1-5; D remains unclear. The CDR3 is 13 residues long. Trimming removed 4 bases from V and 3 bases from J, with 7 bases in between. Germline CDR1 and CDR2: MNHNS and SASEGT. CDR3 DNA: TGTGCCAGCAGTGGGCAGGTCAATCAGCCCCAGCATTTT. Amino acid sequence: CASSGQVNQPQHF.

V and J are TRBV18 and TRBJ1-6; 7 bases agree with TRBD1. The CDR3 runs to 14 residues. Germline V gene data show CDR1 as KGHSH and CDR2 as LQKENI. V lost 5 bases, J lost 7 bases, and 5 bases stayed unmatched. This CDR3 reads CASSTDRKNSPLHF. CDR3 DNA sequence: TGTGCCAGCTCAACGGACAGGAAAAATTCACCCCTCCACTTT.

The chain combines TRBV13 with TRBJ2-7; D is unresolved. The germline gives CDR1 PRHDT, CDR2 FYEKMQ (reference sequence). The CDR3 loop spans 13 amino acids. The germline V and J ends were trimmed by 5 bases and 4 bases, with 12 bases remaining between them. The CDR3 bases are TGTGCCAGCAGCACCCGAGGTCCTTACGAGCAGTACTTC. It translates to CASSTRGPYEQYF.

Here the CDR3 reads CASSYTRTGGYYGYTF. CDR3 DNA: TGTGCCAGCAGTTACACCCGGACAGGGGGCTACTATGGCTACACCTTC. The V gene is TRBV6-5, the J gene TRBJ1-2, with TRBD1 identical over 11 bases. The CDR3 is made up of 16 amino acids. Germline V gives CDR1 MNHEY, CDR2 SVGAGI. The junction had 5 bases not matched to a gene; V was cut back by 2 bases and J by 3 bases.

As concerns this clone: The limits of the CDR3 on the DNA are not certain, so only TCRdb's listed CDR3 is given. V and J are TRBV5-6 and TRBJ2-6; TRBD2 was called by the table and not checked on the DNA. Germline V gene sequence: CDR1 SGHDT, CDR2 YYEEEE. The CDR3 numbers 15 amino acids, ends counted. The CDR3 here is CASSLFGSGANVLTF.

This clone has only a few counts. Different DNA sequences within this sample yield the same CDR3. The V call is TRBV9, the J call TRBJ2-1; 12 positions match TRBD2. Germline trimming cut 3 bases from V and 7 bases from J; bases unmatched to any gene: 5. The CDR3 has 15 residues. Germline CDR1 and CDR2: SGDLS and YYNGEE. The CDR3 protein is CASSASGRAGNEQFF. The CDR3 region has the DNA TGTGCCAGCAGCGCTAGCGGGAGGGCCGGTAATGAGCAGTTCTTC.

V gene TRBV5-1 combines with J gene TRBJ1-2; the match to TRBD1 covers 10 bases. This CDR3 is 14 amino acids long. V lost 0 bases to trimming and J lost 6 bases; unmatched junction nucleotides: 2. From germline, CDR1 is SGHRS and CDR2 YFSETQ. The DNA of the CDR3 is TGCGCCAGCAGCTTGGGGGGACAGGGGAATGGCTACACCTTC. Its translation is CASSLGGQGNGYTF.

The chain has TRBV5-6 and TRBJ1-5, with D hard to call. Germline V gives CDR1 SGHDT, CDR2 YYEEEE. V was clipped by 2 bases and J by 3 bases, with 18 bases between them. This CDR3 is built from 17 residues. The CDR3 sequence: CASSLGYPTRNNQPQHF. The CDR3 region has the DNA TGTGCCAGCAGCTTAGGTTACCCGACTCGGAACAATCAGCCCCAGCATTTT.

V gene TRBV6-5 combines with J gene TRBJ1-2; 7 bases align to TRBD1. This CDR3 is 15 amino acids long. Trimming cost V 0 bases and J 5 bases; bases outside gene matches: 6. Germline-derived CDR1 and CDR2 are MNHEY and SVGAGI. CDR3 coding DNA: TGTGCCAGCAGTTACTCGCAGGGGGGACGGTATGGCTACACCTTC. Protein: CASSYSQGGRYGYTF.

This clone was recorded only once. V gene TRBV2 combines with J gene TRBJ2-2; D is ambiguous. Germline CDR1 reads SNHLY; CDR2 reads FYNNEI. This CDR3 comprises 14 residues. V was cut by 8 bases and J by 7 bases, with 17 bases left in between. CDR3 DNA sequence: TGTGCCAGCTGTAAAGAGACTCTTTGCGGGGAGCTGTTTTTT. It is translated as CASCKETLCGELFF.

The chain joins TRBV14 to TRBJ1-1; possibly TRBD1 for D (6 bases). The CDR3 runs 14 residues. Germline assignment: CDR1 SGHDN and CDR2 FVKESK. Between the trimmed V and J ends, which lost 4 bases and 1 base, there was a span of 10 bases. CDR3 residues: CASSRGHWNTEAFF. The CDR3 nucleotides are TGTGCCAGCAGCCGGGGACACTGGAACACTGAAGCTTTCTTT. The complete variable domain, with remaining parts taken from reference TRBV14 and TRBJ1-1, reads EAGVTQFPSHSVIEKGQTVTLRCDPISGHDNLYWYRRVMGKEIKFLLHFVKESKQDESGMPNNRFLAERTGGTYSTLKVQPAELEDSGVYFCASSRGHWNTEAFFGQGTRLTVV.

V usage is TRBV6-5 and J usage is TRBJ2-2; no reliable D call. V shed 1 base and J shed 5 bases, with 5 bases lying between them. Germline V gene data show CDR1 as MNHEY and CDR2 as SVGAGI. The CDR3 has 13 residues. This CDR3 is CASSYFRTGELFF. The CDR3 DNA sequence: TGTGCCAGCAGTTACTTCCGGACCGGGGAGCTGTTTTTT.

As DNA, the CDR3 is TGTGCCAGCAGCTTAGGAGGGTCTGGGGCCAACGTCCTGACTTTC. Its protein is CASSLGGSGANVLTF. The chain combines TRBV7-2 with TRBJ2-6; TRBD2 might be the D (5 bases). Looked up from germline, CDR1 is SGHTA and CDR2 is FQGNSA. CDR3 size: 15 residues. The V end lost 1 base, the J end lost 1 base, and 5 bases lay between the germline ends.

The J gene is TRBJ1-2, the V gene TRBV15; D is unclear. V lost 0 bases, J lost 2 bases, and 10 bases lay in between. The CDR3 runs 15 residues. CDR1 and CDR2 from the germline V gene are LNHNV and YYDKDF (reference sequence). CDR3 sequence: CATSRDGLVNYGYTF. CDR3 sequence (DNA): TGTGCCACCAGCAGAGATGGACTGGTGAACTATGGCTACACCTTC.

The genes are TRBV5-4 and TRBJ2-1; tentatively, D is TRBD1 (6 bases). Germline-derived CDR1 and CDR2 are SGHNT and YYREEE (reference sequence). Trimming stripped 5 bases from V and 10 bases from J, with 16 bases between. CDR3 length: 13 residues. In DNA form, the CDR3 reads TGTGCCAGCAGGCCGGGACACCTAGTAGAGCAGTTCTTC. Translating gives CASRPGHLVEQFF.

The chain joins TRBV19 to TRBJ1-5, with 9 bases fitting TRBD1. The CDR3 is made up of 16 amino acids. CDR1 is LNHDA, CDR2 SQIVND, per germline (reference sequence). The junction had 11 bases not matched to a gene; V was cut back by 5 bases and J by 6 bases. CDR3 in DNA: TGTGCCAGTAGTGAATCTGGACAGGGGATGGGTCAGCCCCAGCATTTT. This sequence encodes CASSESGQGMGQPQHF.

The chain employs TRBV6-5 and TRBJ2-7; D is possibly TRBD1 (6 bases). The V and J ends lost 2 bases and 2 bases respectively, with 10 bases between them. CDR3 length equals 14 residues. Germline V gives CDR1 MNHEY, CDR2 SVGAGI. The CDR3 bases are TGTGCCAGCAGTTACGAGGCAGGGGCCTACGAGCAGTACTTC. Encoded protein: CASSYEAGAYEQYF.

J is TRBJ1-1 and V is TRBV4-3; D call uncertain. V was pared by 2 bases and J by 3 bases, with 22 bases between. This CDR3 is 18 amino acids long. Germline CDR1 LGHNA, CDR2 YSLEER. The CDR3 sequence: CASSQRQTARTGDTEAFF. The DNA for the CDR3 is TGCGCCAGCAGCCAACGCCAAACGGCTAGAACCGGGGACACTGAAGCTTTCTTT.

This chain connects TRBV11-3 to TRBJ1-1; D remains ambiguous. Germline loops: CDR1 SGHNT, CDR2 YENEEA. This CDR3 has 12 amino acids. Trimming cost V 1 base and J 12 bases, with 12 bases left between them. DNA of the CDR3: TGTGCCAGCAGCTTAGGTGGCATGAAATCTTTCTTT. It translates to CASSLGGMKSFF.

The V call is TRBV5-6, the J call TRBJ2-2; 8 bases are a match to TRBD2. This CDR3 is built from 16 residues. The germline gives CDR1 SGHDT, CDR2 YYEEEE. V dropped 0 bases and J dropped 3; count of bases not matched to a gene: 4. The CDR3 loop is CASSLGLAGHTGELFF. The CDR3 DNA sequence: TGTGCCAGCAGCTTGGGGCTAGCGGGCCACACCGGGGAGCTGTTTTTT. The complete variable domain, with remaining parts taken from reference TRBV5-6 and TRBJ2-2, reads DAGVTQSPTHLIKTRGQQVTLRCSPKSGHDTVSWYQQALGQGPQFIFQYYEEEERQRGNFPDRFSGHQFPNYSSELNVNALLLGDSALYLCASSLGLAGHTGELFFGEGSRLTVL.

The chain employs TRBV29-1 and TRBJ2-3, with 7 bases identical to TRBD2. The CDR3 length is 12 residues. Germline loops: CDR1 SQVTM, CDR2 ANQGSEA. Germline trimming cut 4 bases from V and 9 bases from J; bases unmatched to any gene: 7. The CDR3, as DNA: TGCAGCGTTGGCCGGGACTACCACACGCAGTATTTT. Its translation is CSVGRDYHTQYF.

This clone was counted once. The chain has TRBV6-6 and TRBJ1-2; TRBD1 matches 7 bases. The CDR3 sequence is 13 residues long. The germline V gene encodes CDR1 MNHNY and CDR2 SVGAGI (reference sequence). The J segment lost 4 bases and the V segment lost 6 bases, leaving 5 bases of the junction unmatched. CDR3 protein: CASRDREFYGYTF. CDR3 in DNA: TGTGCCAGCAGAGACAGGGAATTCTATGGCTACACCTTC.

This clone was detected only once. The gene calls are TRBV14 and TRBJ2-1; 13 bases are a match to TRBD2. CDR1 SGHDN and CDR2 FVKESK come from the germline V gene. The trim removed 4 bases at V and 8 bases at J, leaving 8 bases unmatched. This CDR3 is built from 16 residues. The CDR3 coding sequence is TGTGCCAGCAGCCCCAGGACTAGCGGGAGAAGGGATGAGCAGTTCTTC. It yields the protein CASSPRTSGRRDEQFF. Full variable domain (rest looked up from reference TRBV14 and TRBJ2-1): EAGVTQFPSHSVIEKGQTVTLRCDPISGHDNLYWYRRVMGKEIKFLLHFVKESKQDESGMPNNRFLAERTGGTYSTLKVQPAELEDSGVYFCASSPRTSGRRDEQFFGPGTRLTVL.

V is TRBV6-1 and J is TRBJ2-7, with TRBD1 as a possible D gene (6 bases). Trimming left V 3 bases short and J 0 bases short, with 12 bases between. Germline V gene data show CDR1 as MNHNS and CDR2 as SASEGT. This CDR3 is 15 amino acids long. For the CDR3, the DNA is TGTGCCAGCAGTGACTTGGGGGCCGGCTCCTACGAGCAGTACTTC. It is translated as CASSDLGAGSYEQYF.

The chain links TRBV19 to TRBJ1-2; D gene unclear. The CDR3 sequence is 14 residues long. Germline values: CDR1 LNHDA, CDR2 SQIVND (reference sequence). The CDR3 here is CATAKVSKRYGYTF. Here the CDR3 DNA reads TGTGCAACCGCCAAGGTGTCAAAGCGCTATGGCTACACCTTC.

The V call is TRBV5-1, the J call TRBJ2-6; possible D gene TRBD1, 5 bases. Trimming stripped 2 bases from V and 7 bases from J, with 13 bases between. The CDR3 is made up of 15 amino acids. Germline V gene lookup returns CDR1 SGHRS and CDR2 YFSETQ. CDR3 loop: CASSFNTQDANVLTF. CDR3 in DNA: TGCGCCAGCAGCTTCAATACACAGGACGCCAACGTCCTGACTTTC.

This clone was seen a handful of times. This chain links TRBV6-6 with TRBJ1-5; 9 bases map to TRBD1. V dropped 5 bases and J dropped 6; count of bases not matched to a gene: 8. The V gene's germline CDR1 is MNHNY and CDR2 SVGAGI (reference sequence). The CDR3 has 15 residues. This CDR3 is CASSPSDRGSQPQHF. CDR3 DNA: TGTGCCAGCAGTCCCTCCGACAGGGGGAGTCAGCCCCAGCATTTT.

The chain combines TRBV2 with TRBJ2-5; TRBD2 is a possible D gene (6 bases). Trimming pared 8 bases from V and 2 bases from J, leaving 15 bases between. The CDR3 spans 14 residues. Germline-derived CDR1 and CDR2 are SNHLY and FYNNEI. The CDR3 sequence is CASLDWAGQETQYF. CDR3 bases: TGTGCCAGCCTAGACTGGGCGGGGCAAGAGACCCAGTACTTC.